Presented here are 15 T cell receptor beta chains from one specimen sequenced in a study. From the 5' RACE reads, TCRdb called clonotypes with MiXCR, one entry per CDR3 protein. The data hold roughly 56,000 distinct CDR3 sequences, with roughly 30% observed a single time. Sequencing was done on a sample of tumor-infiltrating naive CD4+ T cells sorted from the breast tumor. Regarding subset: naive CD4+ T cells, CD4+CD45RA+CD25-. The receptors here all came from a female donor with breast cancer.

As regards this clonotype: A much larger clone differs from this one at a single base, so this may be a read error. The V and J genes are TRBV7-2 and TRBJ2-7; 10 positions agree with TRBD2. CDR1 is SGHTA and CDR2 is FQGNSA in the germline V gene. This CDR3 has 16 amino acids. V was clipped by 2 bases and J by 6 bases; unmatched bases: 10. CDR3 in DNA: TGTGCCAGCAGCTTATCTAGCGGGAGAGTCCCCTGCGAGCAGTACTTC. This gives the protein CASSLSSGRVPCEQYF.

CDR3 sequence (DNA): TGCGCCAGCAGCTTGACGTTCTCAACTAATGAAAAACTGTTTTTT. This encodes CASSLTFSTNEKLFF. The chain is built from TRBV5-1 and TRBJ1-4; no clear D. Between the trimmed V and J ends, which lost 1 base and 0 bases, there was a span of 7 bases. Germline V gene data show CDR1 as SGHRS and CDR2 as YFSETQ. The CDR3 extends over 15 amino acids.

The chain has TRBV29-1 and TRBJ2-5; 7 nucleotides align to TRBD1. The CDR3 length is 12 residues. Trimming cost V 5 bases and J 1 base; bases outside gene matches: 1. CDR1 and CDR2 from the germline V gene are SQVTM and ANQGSEA. This chain's CDR3 is CSVRDSQETQYF. CDR3 DNA: TGCAGCGTTCGGGACAGCCAAGAGACCCAGTACTTC.

The V and J genes are TRBV27 and TRBJ2-7; a weak D match, TRBD2 (6 bases). Germline CDR1 MNHEY, CDR2 SMNVEV (reference sequence). The CDR3 totals 16 residues. Between the trimmed V and J ends, which lost 4 bases and 6 bases, there was a span of 22 bases. Here the CDR3 reads CASSSPLGGTRSEQYF. Written as DNA, the CDR3 is TGTGCCAGCAGTTCCCCCTTGGGGGGTACGCGCTCCGAGCAGTACTTC.

Notes on this clonotype: A junction boundary mismatches the germline segment, possibly from a read error. The gene calls are TRBV6-1 and TRBJ2-5, with TRBD2 matching 8 bases. The CDR3 is 18 amino acids. Per the germline V gene, CDR1 is MNHNS and CDR2 is SASEGT. The CDR3 bases are TGCGCCAGCAGTCGGCGTGGGACTAACGGGGGGGCCGCGGCGGCCCAGTACTTC. Translated: CASSRRGTNGGAAAAQYF.

As to this clonotype: A junction end diverges from the germline sequence, so it may reflect a read error. The chain employs TRBV5-1 and TRBJ1-1, with D possibly being TRBD1 (5 bases). Germline values: CDR1 SGHRS, CDR2 YFSETQ. The CDR3 is 18 amino acids. The chain's CDR3 is CASSLWSGSGLGGTGAFF. The CDR3 DNA is TGCGCCAGCAGCTTGTGGTCGGGGTCCGGATTGGGGGGGACTGGAGCTTTCTTT.

This clonotype was detected ten times or more. This chain links TRBV12-3 or TRBV12-4 with TRBJ1-6; tentatively, D is TRBD1 (5 bases). V was clipped by 6 bases and J by 12 bases, with 12 bases between them. The CDR3 consists of 12 residues. The CDR3 sequence: CASSEAGLPLHF. As DNA, the CDR3 is TGTGCCAGCAGCGAAGCAGGGCTACCCCTCCACTTT.

This chain connects TRBV4-1 to TRBJ1-5, with a possible D match to TRBD1 (5 bases). Trimming took 4 bases from V and 5 from J, leaving 9 bases between them. The CDR3 covers 13 residues. Per germline, CDR1 MGHRA and CDR2 YSYEKL. The CDR3 loop is CASSRSGDQPQHF. The CDR3, as DNA: TGCGCCAGCAGCCGGTCGGGGGATCAGCCCCAGCATTTT.

In regard to this clonotype: With a much larger clone just one base away, this may be a read error. This chain joins TRBV29-1 and TRBJ1-2; TRBD1 agrees at 9 bases. The V gene's germline CDR1 is SQVTM and CDR2 ANQGSEA. The trim removed 7 bases at V and 12 bases at J, leaving 15 bases unmatched. The CDR3 is made up of 13 amino acids. The CDR3 bases are TGCAGCGACCACCCGGGACAGGGAGTTCGCCACACCTTC. It encodes CSDHPGQGVRHTF.

V gene TRBV5-1 combines with J gene TRBJ2-5; D is possibly TRBD1 or TRBD2 (5 bases each). V lost 0 bases and J 1 base, leaving 10 bases between the germline ends. The CDR3 runs 15 residues. The germline CDR1 and CDR2 sequences are SGHRS and YFSETQ. Here the CDR3 reads CASSLASGPQETQYF. The CDR3 DNA follows: TGCGCCAGCAGCTTGGCCTCGGGACCCCAAGAGACCCAGTACTTC. The variable domain in full, with the rest retrieved from reference TRBV5-1 and TRBJ2-5, is KAGVTQTPRYLIKTRGQQVTLSCSPISGHRSVSWYQQTPGQGLQFLFEYFSETQRNKGNFPGRFSGRQFSNSRSEMNVSTLELGDSALYLCASSLASGPQETQYFGPGTRLLVL.

The rearrangement links TRBV7-2 to TRBJ1-1; TRBD1 agrees at 7 bases. With 0 bases clipped from V and 11 bases from J, the junction kept 12 bases outside the gene matches. The length of the CDR3 is 15 residues. Germline V lookup: CDR1 SGHTA, CDR2 FQGNSA. This chain's CDR3 is CASSLASTGNFRAFF. The CDR3, as DNA: TGTGCCAGCAGCTTAGCTTCGACAGGGAACTTTCGGGCTTTCTTT.

This rearrangement joins TRBV7-2 to TRBJ2-2; D is perhaps TRBD2 (5 bases). Germline CDR1 and CDR2: SGHTA and FQGNSA. The CDR3 length is 14 residues. Trimming removed 2 bases at V and 4 bases at J, with 8 bases between. The CDR3 DNA follows: TGTGCCAGCAGCTTAAGCAGCGGCACCGGGGAGCTGTTTTTT. It codes for CASSLSSGTGELFF.

The chain recombines TRBV30 with TRBJ1-5; D is perhaps TRBD1 (6 bases). Trimming removed 2 bases from V and 5 bases from J, with 13 bases in between. There are 14 residues in the CDR3. From germline, CDR1 is GTSNPN and CDR2 SVGIG (reference sequence). This chain's CDR3 is CAWSTDSTDQPQHF. The CDR3 DNA follows: TGTGCCTGGAGTACGGACAGTACGGATCAGCCCCAGCATTTT.

This clonotype was seen only once. One junction end does not reproduce the germline sequence, and a read error may be involved. The chain recombines TRBV11-2 with TRBJ1-1; weak D call: TRBD1 (5 bases). Germline V gene lookup returns CDR1 SGHAT and CDR2 FQNNGV. The CDR3 length is 15 residues. The CDR3 reads CASSLGHGANTEAFF. In DNA form, the CDR3 reads TGTGCCAGCAGCTTGGGGCACGGAGCGAACACTGAAGCTTTCTTC.

With respect to this clonotype: The junction departs from the called germline gene at one end, perhaps through a read error. This rearrangement joins TRBV30 to TRBJ2-3, with D unresolved. Germline assignment: CDR1 GTSNPN and CDR2 SVGIG (reference sequence). This CDR3 spans 13 amino acids. CDR3 nucleotides: TGTGCCTGGAACTCAGCCAGCACGGATACGCAGTATTTT. Its translation is CAWNSASTDTQYF.